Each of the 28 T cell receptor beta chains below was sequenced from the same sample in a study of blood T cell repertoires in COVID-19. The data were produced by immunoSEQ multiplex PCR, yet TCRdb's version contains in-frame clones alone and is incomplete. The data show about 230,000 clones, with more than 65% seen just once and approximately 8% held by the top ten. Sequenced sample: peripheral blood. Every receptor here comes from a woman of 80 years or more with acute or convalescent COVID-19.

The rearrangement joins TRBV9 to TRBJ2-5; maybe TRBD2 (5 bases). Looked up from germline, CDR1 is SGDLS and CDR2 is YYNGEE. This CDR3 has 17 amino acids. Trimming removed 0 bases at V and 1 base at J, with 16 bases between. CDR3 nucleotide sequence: TGTGCCAGCAGCGTAGGAGGGCTGGCGGGCTCCCAAGAGACCCAGTACTTC. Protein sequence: CASSVGGLAGSQETQYF. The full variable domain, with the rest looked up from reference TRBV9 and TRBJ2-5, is DSGVTQTPKHLITATGQRVTLRCSPRSGDLSVYWYQQSLDQGLQFLIQYYNGEERAKGNILERFSAQQFPDLHSELNLSSLELGDSALYFCASSVGGLAGSQETQYFGPGTRLLVL.

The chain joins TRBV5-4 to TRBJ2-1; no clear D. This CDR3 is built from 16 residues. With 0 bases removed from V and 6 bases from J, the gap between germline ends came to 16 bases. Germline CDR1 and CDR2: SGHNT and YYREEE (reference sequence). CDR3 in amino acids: CASSLETYRSPNEQFF. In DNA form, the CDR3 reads TGTGCCAGCAGCTTGGAGACTTATAGATCCCCCAATGAGCAGTTCTTC.

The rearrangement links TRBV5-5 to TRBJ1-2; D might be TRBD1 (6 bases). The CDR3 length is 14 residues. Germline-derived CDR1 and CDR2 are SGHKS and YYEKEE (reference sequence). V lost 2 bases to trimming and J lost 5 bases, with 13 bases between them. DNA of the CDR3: TGTGCCAGCAGCTTTGGGGGCGGCAATTATGGCTACACCTTC. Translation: CASSFGGGNYGYTF.

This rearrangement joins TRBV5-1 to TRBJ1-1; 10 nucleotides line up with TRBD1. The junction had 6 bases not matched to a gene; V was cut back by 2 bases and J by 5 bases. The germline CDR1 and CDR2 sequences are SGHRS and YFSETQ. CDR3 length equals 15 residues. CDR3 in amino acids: CASSLEDRGRTEAFF. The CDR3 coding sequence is TGCGCCAGCAGCTTAGAAGACAGGGGGCGGACTGAAGCTTTCTTT.

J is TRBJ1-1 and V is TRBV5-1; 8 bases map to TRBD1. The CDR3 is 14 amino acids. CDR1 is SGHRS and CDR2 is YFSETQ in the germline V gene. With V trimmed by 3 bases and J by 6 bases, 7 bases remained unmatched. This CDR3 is CASSSGPGGPEAFF. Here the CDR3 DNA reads TGCGCCAGCAGCTCTGGGCCAGGGGGCCCTGAAGCTTTCTTT. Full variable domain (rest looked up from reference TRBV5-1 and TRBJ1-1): KAGVTQTPRYLIKTRGQQVTLSCSPISGHRSVSWYQQTPGQGLQFLFEYFSETQRNKGNFPGRFSGRQFSNSRSEMNVSTLELGDSALYLCASSSGPGGPEAFFGQGTRLTVV.

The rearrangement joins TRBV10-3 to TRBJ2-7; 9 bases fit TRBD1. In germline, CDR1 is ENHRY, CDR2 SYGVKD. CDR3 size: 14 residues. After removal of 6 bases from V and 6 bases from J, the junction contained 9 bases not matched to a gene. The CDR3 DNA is TGTGCCATCAGCCCGGGACAGGGTCTCCTCGAGCAGTACTTC. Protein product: CAISPGQGLLEQYF.

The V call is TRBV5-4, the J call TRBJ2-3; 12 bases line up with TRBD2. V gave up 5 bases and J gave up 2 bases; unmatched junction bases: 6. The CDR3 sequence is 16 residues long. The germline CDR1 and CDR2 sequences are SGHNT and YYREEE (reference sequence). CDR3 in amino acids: CASRLTSGGFTDTQYF. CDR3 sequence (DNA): TGTGCCAGCAGGCTTACTAGCGGGGGGTTCACAGATACGCAGTATTTT.

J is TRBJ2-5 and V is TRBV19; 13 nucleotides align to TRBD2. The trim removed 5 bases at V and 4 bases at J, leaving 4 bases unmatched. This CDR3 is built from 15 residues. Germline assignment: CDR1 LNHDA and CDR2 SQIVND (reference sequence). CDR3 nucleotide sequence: TGTGCCAGTAGTGAACTAGCGGGGGGGCCAGAGACCCAGTACTTC. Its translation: CASSELAGGPETQYF.

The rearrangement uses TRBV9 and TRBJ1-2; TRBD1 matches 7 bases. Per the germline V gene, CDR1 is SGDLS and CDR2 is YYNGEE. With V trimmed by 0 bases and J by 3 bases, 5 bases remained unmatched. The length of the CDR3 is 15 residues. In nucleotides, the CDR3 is TGTGCCAGCAGCGTAGGAGGGACAGCGGACTATGGCTACACCTTC. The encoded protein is CASSVGGTADYGYTF. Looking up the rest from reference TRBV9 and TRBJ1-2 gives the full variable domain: DSGVTQTPKHLITATGQRVTLRCSPRSGDLSVYWYQQSLDQGLQFLIQYYNGEERAKGNILERFSAQQFPDLHSELNLSSLELGDSALYFCASSVGGTADYGYTFGSGTRLTVV.

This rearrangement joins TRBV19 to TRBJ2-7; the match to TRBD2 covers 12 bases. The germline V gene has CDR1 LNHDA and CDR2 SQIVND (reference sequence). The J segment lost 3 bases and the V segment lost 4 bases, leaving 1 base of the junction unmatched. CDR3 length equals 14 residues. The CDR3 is CASSRLAGDYEQYF. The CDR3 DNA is TGTGCCAGTAGTAGACTAGCGGGGGACTACGAGCAGTACTTC. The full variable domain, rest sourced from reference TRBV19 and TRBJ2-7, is DGGITQSPKYLFRKEGQNVTLSCEQNLNHDAMYWYRQDPGQGLRLIYYSQIVNDFQKGDIAEGYSVSREKKESFPLTVTSAQKNPTAFYLCASSRLAGDYEQYFGPGTRLTVT.

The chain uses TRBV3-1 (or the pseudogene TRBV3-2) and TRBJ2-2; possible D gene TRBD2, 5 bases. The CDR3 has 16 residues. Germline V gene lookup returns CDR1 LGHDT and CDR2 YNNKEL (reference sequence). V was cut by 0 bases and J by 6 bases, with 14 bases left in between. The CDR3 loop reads CASSQDRRVLPGELFF. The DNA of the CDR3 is TGTGCCAGCAGCCAAGATCGGCGGGTGTTGCCCGGGGAGCTGTTTTTT.

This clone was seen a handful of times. In nucleotides, the CDR3 is TGTGCCAGTACCCAACCGGGACTTGCCTACAATGAGCAGTTCTTC. This gives the protein CASTQPGLAYNEQFF. V gene TRBV19 combines with J gene TRBJ2-1; the D gene is possibly TRBD2 (6 bases). This CDR3 has 15 residues. The germline gives CDR1 LNHDA, CDR2 SQIVND (reference sequence). Trimming stripped 7 bases from V and 2 bases from J, with 15 bases between. The full variable domain, its missing parts supplied by reference TRBV19 and TRBJ2-1, is DGGITQSPKYLFRKEGQNVTLSCEQNLNHDAMYWYRQDPGQGLRLIYYSQIVNDFQKGDIAEGYSVSREKKESFPLTVTSAQKNPTAFYLCASTQPGLAYNEQFFGPGTRLTVL.

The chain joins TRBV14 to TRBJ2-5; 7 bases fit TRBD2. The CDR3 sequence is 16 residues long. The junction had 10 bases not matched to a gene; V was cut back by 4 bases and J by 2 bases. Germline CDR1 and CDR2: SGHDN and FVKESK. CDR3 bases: TGTGCCAGCAGCCCTTTAGGGGCGGGAGTTCAAGAGACCCAGTACTTC. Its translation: CASSPLGAGVQETQYF.

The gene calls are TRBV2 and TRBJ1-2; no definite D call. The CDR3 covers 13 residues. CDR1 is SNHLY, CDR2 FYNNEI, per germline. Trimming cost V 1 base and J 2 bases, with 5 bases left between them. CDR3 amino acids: CASSEGVNYGYTF. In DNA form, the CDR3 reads TGTGCCAGCAGTGAAGGAGTCAACTATGGCTACACCTTC. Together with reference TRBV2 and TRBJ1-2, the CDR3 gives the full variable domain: EPEVTQTPSHQVTQMGQEVILRCVPISNHLYFYWYRQILGQKVEFLVSFYNNEISEKSEIFDDQFSVERPDGSNFTLKIRSTKLEDSAMYFCASSEGVNYGYTFGSGTRLTVV.

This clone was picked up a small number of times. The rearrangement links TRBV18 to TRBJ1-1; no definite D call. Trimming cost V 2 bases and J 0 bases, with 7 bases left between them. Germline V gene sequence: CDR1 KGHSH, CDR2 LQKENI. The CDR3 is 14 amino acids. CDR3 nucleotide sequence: TGTGCCAGCTCACCAGAGCTCATGAACACTGAAGCTTTCTTT. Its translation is CASSPELMNTEAFF.

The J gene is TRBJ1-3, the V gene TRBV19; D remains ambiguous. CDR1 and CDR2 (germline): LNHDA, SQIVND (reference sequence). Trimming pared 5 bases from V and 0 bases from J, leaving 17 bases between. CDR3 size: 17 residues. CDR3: CASSVGLTARSGNTIYF. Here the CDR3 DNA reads TGTGCCAGTAGTGTCGGCCTGACTGCTCGCTCTGGAAACACCATATATTTT. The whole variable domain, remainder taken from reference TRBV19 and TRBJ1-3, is DGGITQSPKYLFRKEGQNVTLSCEQNLNHDAMYWYRQDPGQGLRLIYYSQIVNDFQKGDIAEGYSVSREKKESFPLTVTSAQKNPTAFYLCASSVGLTARSGNTIYFGEGSWLTVV.

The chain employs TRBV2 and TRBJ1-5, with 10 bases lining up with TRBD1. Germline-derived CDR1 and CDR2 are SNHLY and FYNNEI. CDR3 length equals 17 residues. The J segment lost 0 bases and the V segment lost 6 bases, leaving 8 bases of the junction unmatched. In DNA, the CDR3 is TGTGCCAGCAGGGACAGGGGGTCGGGTGATAGCAATCAGCCCCAGCATTTT. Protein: CASRDRGSGDSNQPQHF.

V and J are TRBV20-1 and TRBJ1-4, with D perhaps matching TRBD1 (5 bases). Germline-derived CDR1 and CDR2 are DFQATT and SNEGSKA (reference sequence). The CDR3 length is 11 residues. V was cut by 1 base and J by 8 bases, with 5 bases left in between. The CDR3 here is CSARGGEKLFF. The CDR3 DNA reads TGCAGTGCTAGAGGGGGCGAAAAACTGTTTTTT.

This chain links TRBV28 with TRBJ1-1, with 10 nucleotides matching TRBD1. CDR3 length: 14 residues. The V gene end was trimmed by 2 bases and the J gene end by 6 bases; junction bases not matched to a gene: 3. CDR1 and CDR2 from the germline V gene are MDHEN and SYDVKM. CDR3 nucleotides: TGTGCCAGCAGTTTAGGGACAGGGGCATCTGAAGCTTTCTTT. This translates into CASSLGTGASEAFF.

The CDR3 DNA sequence: TGTGCCAGCAGCCAGAGAGTGGGAGGACGGTCTGAAGCTTTCTTT. It yields the protein CASSQRVGGRSEAFF. J is TRBJ1-1 and V is TRBV3-1 (or the pseudogene TRBV3-2); D unresolved. The germline V gene has CDR1 LGHDT and CDR2 YNNKEL (reference sequence). The CDR3 is 15 amino acids. V was pared by 3 bases and J by 6 bases, with 17 bases between.

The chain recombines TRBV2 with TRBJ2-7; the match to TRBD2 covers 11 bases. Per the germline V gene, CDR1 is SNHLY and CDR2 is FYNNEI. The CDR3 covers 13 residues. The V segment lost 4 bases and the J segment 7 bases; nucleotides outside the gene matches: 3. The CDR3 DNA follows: TGTGCCAGCAGTGTGGGACTAGCGGATGAGCAGTACTTC. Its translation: CASSVGLADEQYF.

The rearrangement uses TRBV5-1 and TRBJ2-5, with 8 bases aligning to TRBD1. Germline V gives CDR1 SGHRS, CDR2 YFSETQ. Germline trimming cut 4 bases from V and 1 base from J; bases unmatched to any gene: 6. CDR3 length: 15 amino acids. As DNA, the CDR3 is TGCGCCAGCAGCGACGGGACAGGACTCCAAGAGACCCAGTACTTC. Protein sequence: CASSDGTGLQETQYF.

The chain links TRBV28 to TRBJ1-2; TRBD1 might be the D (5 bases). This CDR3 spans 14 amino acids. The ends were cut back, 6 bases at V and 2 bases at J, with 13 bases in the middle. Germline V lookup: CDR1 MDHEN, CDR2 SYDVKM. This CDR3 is CASRGGDGNYGYTF. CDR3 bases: TGTGCCAGCAGGGGGGGGGACGGCAACTATGGCTACACCTTC.

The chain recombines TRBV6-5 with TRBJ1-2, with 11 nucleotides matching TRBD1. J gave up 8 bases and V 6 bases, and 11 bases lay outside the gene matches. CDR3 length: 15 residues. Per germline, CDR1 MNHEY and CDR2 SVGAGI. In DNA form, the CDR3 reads TGTGCCAGCAGCCACCAAGGACAGGGGGCGAGGGGCTACACCTTC. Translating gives CASSHQGQGARGYTF.

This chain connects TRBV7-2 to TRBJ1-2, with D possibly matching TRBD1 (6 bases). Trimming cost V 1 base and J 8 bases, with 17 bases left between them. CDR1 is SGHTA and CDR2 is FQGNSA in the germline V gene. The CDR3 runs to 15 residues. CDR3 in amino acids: CASSLDPGEIYGYTF. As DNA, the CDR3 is TGTGCCAGCAGCTTAGATCCAGGGGAGATATACGGCTACACCTTC.

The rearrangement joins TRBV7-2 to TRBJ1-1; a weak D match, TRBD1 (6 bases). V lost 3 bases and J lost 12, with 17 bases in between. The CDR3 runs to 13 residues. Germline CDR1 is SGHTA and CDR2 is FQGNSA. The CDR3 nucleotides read TGTGCCAGCAGCTTGGGGGTGGGACAAACAACTTTCTTT. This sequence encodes CASSLGVGQTTFF.

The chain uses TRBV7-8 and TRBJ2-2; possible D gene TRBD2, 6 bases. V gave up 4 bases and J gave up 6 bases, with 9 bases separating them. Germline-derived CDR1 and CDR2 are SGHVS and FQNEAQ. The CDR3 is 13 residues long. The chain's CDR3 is CASSSREAGELFF. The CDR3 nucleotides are TGTGCCAGCAGCTCCAGGGAGGCCGGGGAGCTGTTTTTT.

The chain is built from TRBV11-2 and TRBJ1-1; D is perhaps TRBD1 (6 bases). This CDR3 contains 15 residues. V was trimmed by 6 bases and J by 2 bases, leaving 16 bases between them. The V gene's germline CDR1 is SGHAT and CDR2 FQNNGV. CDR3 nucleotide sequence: TGTGCCAGCAGATCAAACAGGGCCCCAAACACTGAAGCTTTCTTT. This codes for CASRSNRAPNTEAFF.